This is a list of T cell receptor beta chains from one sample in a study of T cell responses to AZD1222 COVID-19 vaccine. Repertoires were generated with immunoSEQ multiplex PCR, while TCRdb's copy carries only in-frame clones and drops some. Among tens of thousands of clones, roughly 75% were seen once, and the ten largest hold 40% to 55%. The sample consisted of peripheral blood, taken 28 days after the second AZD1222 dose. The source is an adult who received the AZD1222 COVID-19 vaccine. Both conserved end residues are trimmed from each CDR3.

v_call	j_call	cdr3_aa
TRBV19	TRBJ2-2	ASSSWTGMAGELF
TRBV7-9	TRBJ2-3	ASQSGRMWDTQY
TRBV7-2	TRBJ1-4	ASSSAGREKLF
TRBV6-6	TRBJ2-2	ASTPWTRSTGELF
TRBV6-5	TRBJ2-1	ASQAGLAVNEQF
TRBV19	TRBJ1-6	ASSPTGGRTPLH
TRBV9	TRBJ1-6	ASIRSIFRDRGSSYNSPLH
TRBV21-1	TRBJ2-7	ASSKAQVGGRGKLDEQY
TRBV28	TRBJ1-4	ASSSGQERNEKLF
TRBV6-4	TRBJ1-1	ASSDTGGANTEAF
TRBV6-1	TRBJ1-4	ASSEARPVGKLF
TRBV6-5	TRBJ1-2	ASSYPLRHRGYT
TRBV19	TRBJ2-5	ASSQRGGAYQETQY
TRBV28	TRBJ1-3	ATYTANTIY
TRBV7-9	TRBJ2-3	ASSLLGGGEDTQY
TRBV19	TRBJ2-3	ASSEGDTQY
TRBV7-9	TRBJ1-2	ASSLGATIGYT
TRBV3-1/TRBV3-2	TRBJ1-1	ASSTLDGAEAF
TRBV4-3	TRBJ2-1	ASSLVVAGLVWF
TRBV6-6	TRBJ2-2	ASSYSGNPGGELF
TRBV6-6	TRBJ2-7	ASRQTAQGYEQY
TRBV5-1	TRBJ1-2	ASSSQGADYGYT
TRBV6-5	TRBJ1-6	ASSYSFRDSPLH
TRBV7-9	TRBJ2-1	ASSVDVREVSYNEQF
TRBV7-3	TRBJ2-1	ASSLNPRGEQF
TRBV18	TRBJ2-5	ASATRTDQETQY